Here is one TCR beta chain with its context. The antigen is not known. Germline values: CDR1 SGHAT, CDR2 FQNNGV. CDR3 size: 16 residues. V shed 5 bases and J 6 bases; nucleotides not matched to a gene: 9. These data come from a study of regulatory T cells in long-lasting Graves disease. Study outcomes and limitations: Persistent disease favored TRBV28, TRBJ1-2 and TRBJ2-5.

Through Arm-PCR of CDR3 regions and iRepertoire HTBI primers, TCR beta libraries were built. TCRdb fed the multiplex PCR reads into MiXCR, producing one record per CDR3 protein. The table lists about 440,000 distinct CDR3 sequences, around 15% of them singletons. Time point meaning: newly diagnosed GD, antithyroid drugs for less than 3 months. PBMC RNA was the source of the TCR library. Per American Thyroid Association guidelines, Graves' disease was diagnosed. This sample also appeared in a second study, on T cells in Graves' hyperthyroidism and ophthalmopathy. From that second work: Hyperthyroidism was newly diagnosed in patients aged 18 to 65 (duration under 2 months). It was uncontrolled infection, other autoimmune disease, pregnancy or lactation that excluded patients.

The chain combines TRBV11-2 with TRBJ2-1; TRBD2 matches 11 bases. The clonotype originates from a woman under 40 with Graves disease. The source material was peripheral blood mononuclear cells (PBMCs), sampled at new diagnosis, from a patient treated with antithyroid drugs. The CDR3 DNA follows: TGTGCCAGCAGCCCAACTAGCGGGAGCAGACTCAATGAGCAGTTCTTC. It codes for CASSPTSGSRLNEQFF.